Shown below are 12 T cell receptor beta chains from a single sample sequenced in a study of CD8+ T cells in alopecia areata. Sequencing templates came from extracted RNA that was reverse transcribed into cDNA. Produced via immunoSEQ multiplex PCR; TCRdb's table is partial and in-frame only. The table has some 150,000 clones, approximately 56% seen once. The sequenced material came from CD8+ T cells sorted from blood. All receptors come from a human donor in good health.

CDR3: CASSDGAGGVSGANVLTF. The DNA of the CDR3 is TGTGCCAGCAGCGATGGCGCGGGAGGAGTGTCTGGGGCCAACGTCCTGACTTTC. The chain uses TRBV9 and TRBJ2-6; 8 positions match TRBD2. The germline gives CDR1 SGDLS, CDR2 YYNGEE. The CDR3 covers 18 residues. After removal of 3 bases from V and 1 base from J, the junction contained 9 bases not matched to a gene. Full variable domain (rest looked up from reference TRBV9 and TRBJ2-6): DSGVTQTPKHLITATGQRVTLRCSPRSGDLSVYWYQQSLDQGLQFLIQYYNGEERAKGNILERFSAQQFPDLHSELNLSSLELGDSALYFCASSDGAGGVSGANVLTFGAGSRLTVL.

The chain uses TRBV4-1 and TRBJ2-1; 7 bases agree with TRBD1. Germline V gene lookup returns CDR1 MGHRA and CDR2 YSYEKL. CDR3 length: 16 amino acids. V dropped 1 base and J dropped 10; count of bases not matched to a gene: 13. The CDR3 coding sequence is TGCGCCAGCAGCCAAGTGATAGGGGGCCAATCCCGGGAGCAGTTCTTC. Residues: CASSQVIGGQSREQFF.

The genes are TRBV9 and TRBJ2-5; TRBD2 might be the D (6 bases). V was clipped by 0 bases and J by 5 bases, with 14 bases between them. The CDR3 totals 15 residues. Germline CDR1 is SGDLS and CDR2 is YYNGEE. CDR3 amino acids: CASSVGSGSGETQYF. The CDR3 DNA reads TGTGCCAGCAGCGTAGGTTCCGGGAGCGGCGAGACCCAGTACTTC.

Concerning this clone itself: Other DNA sequences in this specimen translate into the identical CDR3. This chain links TRBV27 with TRBJ1-1; possibly TRBD1 for D (6 bases). CDR3 length: 14 residues. Germline CDR1 MNHEY, CDR2 SMNVEV (reference sequence). V was pared by 9 bases and J by 4 bases, with 18 bases between. The CDR3 protein is CASLAGAPGTEAFF. DNA for the CDR3: TGTGCCAGTTTAGCAGGGGCCCCGGGCACTGAAGCTTTCTTT.

The CDR3 loop is CASSDASGRALSTDTQYF. The CDR3 DNA sequence: TGTGCCAGCAGCGATGCTAGCGGGAGGGCCCTTAGCACAGATACGCAGTATTTT. This chain joins TRBV9 and TRBJ2-3; 12 bases map to TRBD2. Germline CDR1 and CDR2: SGDLS and YYNGEE. The CDR3 contains 18 residues. Losses at the gene ends were 3 bases for V and 0 bases for J; bases not matched to a gene: 8.

V is TRBV29-1 and J is TRBJ1-1, with D unclear. The germline gives CDR1 SQVTM, CDR2 ANQGSEA. The V end lost 4 bases, the J end lost 5 bases, and 17 bases lay between the germline ends. CDR3 length: 14 residues. The CDR3 region has the DNA TGCAGCGTTGTTCCCCCTGCTGGCGGGACTGAAGCTTTCTTT. Protein product: CSVVPPAGGTEAFF. Filled out from reference TRBV29-1 and TRBJ1-1, the complete variable domain reads SAVISQKPSRDICQRGTSLTIQCQVDSQVTMMFWYRQQPGQSLTLIATANQGSEATYESGFVIDKFPISRPNLTFSTLTVSNMSPEDSSIYLCSVVPPAGGTEAFFGQGTRLTVV.

This clone has more than one count but fewer than ten. V is TRBV23-1 and J is TRBJ1-1, with TRBD1 as a possible D gene (5 bases). TRBV23-1 is marked as an open reading frame, function uncertain. V gave up 3 bases and J gave up 7 bases, with 12 bases separating them. This CDR3 region has 13 residues. The CDR3 loop reads CASSQRQGIEAFF. The CDR3 bases are TGCGCCAGCAGTCAGAGGCAGGGTATTGAAGCTTTCTTT.

This clone was seen just once. CDR3 in amino acids: CSVESREYGYTF. CDR3 DNA: TGCAGCGTTGAGTCTCGCGAGTATGGCTACACCTTC. The chain has TRBV29-1 and TRBJ1-2; D remains ambiguous. The V end was cut by 3 bases, the J end by 5 bases, with 10 bases between. CDR1 SQVTM and CDR2 ANQGSEA come from the germline V gene. The CDR3 loop spans 12 amino acids. Drawing the rest from reference TRBV29-1 and TRBJ1-2, the complete variable domain is SAVISQKPSRDICQRGTSLTIQCQVDSQVTMMFWYRQQPGQSLTLIATANQGSEATYESGFVIDKFPISRPNLTFSTLTVSNMSPEDSSIYLCSVESREYGYTFGSGTRLTVV.

The chain employs TRBV6-6 and TRBJ1-1; perhaps TRBD1 as D (5 bases). The germline CDR1 and CDR2 sequences are MNHNY and SVGAGI (reference sequence). The CDR3 length is 14 residues. The germline V and J ends were trimmed by 1 base and 4 bases, with 10 bases remaining between them. The CDR3 bases are TGTGCCAGCAGTTACTACTGGAGGGGCACTGAAGCTTTCTTT. Its translation is CASSYYWRGTEAFF.

This clone has more than one count but fewer than ten. The chain has TRBV19 and TRBJ2-1, with D perhaps matching TRBD2 (6 bases). This CDR3 has 14 amino acids. Trimming removed 6 bases from V and 2 bases from J, with 11 bases in between. Germline CDR1 LNHDA, CDR2 SQIVND (reference sequence). In nucleotides, the CDR3 is TGTGCCAGTAGAACTAGCCGGACCTACAATGAGCAGTTCTTC. This translates into CASRTSRTYNEQFF. The full variable domain, rest sourced from reference TRBV19 and TRBJ2-1, is DGGITQSPKYLFRKEGQNVTLSCEQNLNHDAMYWYRQDPGQGLRLIYYSQIVNDFQKGDIAEGYSVSREKKESFPLTVTSAQKNPTAFYLCASRTSRTYNEQFFGPGTRLTVL.

The chain links TRBV9 to TRBJ2-3; 9 positions agree with TRBD2. The CDR3 has 15 residues. Germline CDR1 is SGDLS and CDR2 is YYNGEE. After removal of 3 bases from V and 5 bases from J, the junction contained 7 bases not matched to a gene. The CDR3 sequence is CASSGSGRIGDTQYF. Here the CDR3 DNA reads TGTGCCAGCAGCGGTAGCGGGAGAATCGGAGATACGCAGTATTTT.

J is TRBJ2-3 and V is TRBV7-9; maybe TRBD1 (7 bases). This CDR3 is built from 14 residues. CDR1 is SEHNR, CDR2 FQNEAQ, per germline (reference sequence). Trimming shortened V by 9 bases and J by 6 bases, and 19 bases separated the two germline ends. In DNA form, the CDR3 reads TGTGCCAGTCTGGTGCAGGGGGGTCCGGATACGCAGTATTTT. Translating it yields CASLVQGGPDTQYF.